These 12 T cell receptor beta chains share one sample of origin, sequenced in a study of T cells after yellow fever vaccination. TCRdb recomputed calls from the 5' RACE reads with MiXCR, one row per CDR3 protein. The sample holds 150,000 or so distinct CDR3 sequences, under 8% seen once. Sample: CD4+ T cells sorted from PBMCs, taken 10 days after the yellow fever booster vaccination. The receptors were gathered from a man aged 30 to 39 who received the YFV17D yellow fever vaccine.

The table lists this clonotype with many counts. V and J are TRBV20-1 and TRBJ2-3; no definite D call. Looked up from germline, CDR1 is DFQATT and CDR2 is SNEGSKA (reference sequence). The CDR3 spans 14 residues. Trimming removed 3 bases at V and 3 bases at J, with 13 bases between. The CDR3 nucleotides read TGCAGTGCTAGGGGGTCTAGTGTTACAGATACGCAGTATTTT. This encodes CSARGSSVTDTQYF.

The chain has TRBV20-1 and TRBJ2-1, with TRBD2 matching 9 bases. The CDR3 runs to 16 residues. Germline loops: CDR1 DFQATT, CDR2 SNEGSKA (reference sequence). V dropped 1 base and J dropped 1; count of bases not matched to a gene: 5. The CDR3 nucleotides are TGCAGTGCTAGAGTGGGGCTAGCGGGATCCTACAATGAGCAGTTCTTC. Its translation is CSARVGLAGSYNEQFF.

This clonotype was counted many times. This chain joins TRBV7-8 and TRBJ1-5; 10 nucleotides agree with TRBD1. The V gene's germline CDR1 is SGHVS and CDR2 FQNEAQ. V gave up 5 bases and J gave up 6 bases; unmatched junction bases: 4. This CDR3 spans 14 amino acids. The CDR3 loop is CASSLDRGRQPQHF. Here the CDR3 DNA reads TGTGCCAGCAGCCTAGACAGGGGGCGTCAGCCCCAGCATTTT.

This clonotype was seen at least ten times. The DNA of the CDR3 is TGTGCCAGCAGCTCCACAGGGCCGTATGGCTACACCTTC. Translation: CASSSTGPYGYTF. The chain couples TRBV11-2 to TRBJ1-2, with D possibly matching TRBD1 (6 bases). The CDR3 is 13 residues long. The germline CDR1 and CDR2 sequences are SGHAT and FQNNGV. V gave up 4 bases and J gave up 5 bases, with 11 bases separating them.

Notes on this clonotype: Being one base from a much bigger clone, this may be a read error. V usage is TRBV29-1 and J usage is TRBJ2-7; perhaps TRBD1 as D (6 bases). Between the trimmed V and J ends, which lost 7 bases and 4 bases, there was a span of 17 bases. The CDR3 runs to 13 residues. CDR1 is SQVTM and CDR2 is ANQGSEA in the germline V gene. The chain's CDR3 is CSATDRKRYEQYF. CDR3 coding DNA: TGCAGCGCGACAGACAGGAAAAGATACGAGCAGTACTTC.

The chain recombines TRBV7-9 with TRBJ2-5; 10 bases line up with TRBD2. Looked up from germline, CDR1 is SEHNR and CDR2 is FQNEAQ (reference sequence). The CDR3 totals 15 residues. V was clipped by 5 bases and J by 0 bases; unmatched bases: 3. As DNA, the CDR3 is TGTGCCAGCAGCATCAGCGGGAGGGACCAAGAGACCCAGTACTTC. This translates into CASSISGRDQETQYF.

This clonotype showed up many times. CDR3 sequence reads: CASSAGGPTGELFF. In DNA form, the CDR3 reads TGCGCCAGCAGCGCGGGAGGGCCCACCGGGGAGCTGTTTTTT. J is TRBJ2-2 and V is TRBV4-3; 9 nucleotides agree with TRBD2. The CDR3 runs to 14 residues. Germline CDR1 and CDR2: LGHNA and YSLEER. Trimming removed 5 bases from V and 4 bases from J; junction bases left unmatched: 2.

CDR3 in amino acids: CASSLARQGADTQYF. The CDR3, as DNA: TGTGCCAGCAGCTTAGCCCGACAGGGGGCAGATACGCAGTATTTT. The V gene is TRBV7-8, the J gene TRBJ2-3, with 9 positions matching TRBD1. The CDR3 contains 15 residues. The V segment lost 0 bases and the J segment 4 bases; nucleotides outside the gene matches: 2. In germline, CDR1 is SGHVS, CDR2 FQNEAQ.

At least ten counts were recorded for this clonotype. This chain connects TRBV19 to TRBJ1-3, with D uncertain. With 4 bases removed from V and 4 bases from J, the gap between germline ends came to 8 bases. Germline V gives CDR1 LNHDA, CDR2 SQIVND (reference sequence). The CDR3 runs 13 residues. CDR3 loop: CASSTSPGNTIYF. The CDR3 DNA sequence: TGTGCCAGTAGTACTAGTCCCGGAAACACCATATATTTT.

The CDR3 DNA is TGTGCCAGCAGCTTATACTCCCAACAGAGGGGAGGTGAAGCTTTCTTT. This encodes CASSLYSQQRGGEAFF. This chain links TRBV7-9 with TRBJ1-1; D possibly corresponds to TRBD1 (5 bases). Germline V gene lookup returns CDR1 SEHNR and CDR2 FQNEAQ (reference sequence). CDR3 length equals 16 residues. Trimming removed 2 bases from V and 7 bases from J, with 20 bases in between.

Note on this clonotype: With a much larger clone just one base away, this may be a read error. V and J are TRBV7-2 and TRBJ2-1, with 11 bases identical to TRBD2. The CDR3 sequence is 16 residues long. Per germline, CDR1 SGHTA and CDR2 FQGNSA. J gave up 10 bases and V 2 bases, and 10 bases lay outside the gene matches. In DNA, the CDR3 is TGTGCCAGCAGCTTAATTAGCGGGAGGGCCCTGGAGGAGCAGTTCTTC. This translates into CASSLISGRALEEQFF.

This clonotype was recorded at least ten times. The chain is built from TRBV20-1 and TRBJ2-1; D is ambiguous. The CDR3 extends over 10 amino acids. Germline CDR1 DFQATT, CDR2 SNEGSKA (reference sequence). V lost 8 bases and J 8 bases, leaving 10 bases between the germline ends. The CDR3 here is CSTRKDEQFF. For the CDR3, the DNA is TGCAGTACAAGAAAGGATGAGCAGTTCTTC.